The next 6 T cell receptor beta chains were all read from a single sample in a study of T-cell reconstitution after alpha-beta-depleted transplantation in children. During its preparation, the TCRbeta library received unique molecular identifiers. TCRdb used MiXCR to reprocess the PCR reads, holding one entry per CDR3 protein. The data contain fewer than 550,000 distinct CDR3 sequences, about an eighth of them singletons. The sample here was PBMCs, mostly from graft donor cells, taken 180 days after TCRalphabeta/CD19-depleted stem cell transplant. Receptors originate from a female patient aged 2-10 years who had a stem cell transplant for aplastic anemia, so the T cells may come from the graft donor.

The chain joins TRBV28 to TRBJ2-7; TRBD2 matches 9 bases. This CDR3 contains 18 residues. The germline gives CDR1 MDHEN, CDR2 SYDVKM. The trim removed 6 bases at V and 5 bases at J, leaving 20 bases unmatched. The CDR3 DNA reads TGTGCCAGCAGCAGACAAAAACTTGCCACTAGCGGGCAGCACGAGCAGTACTTC. This sequence encodes CASSRQKLATSGQHEQYF.

The table lists this clonotype with a few counts. The genes are TRBV7-2 and TRBJ1-4; the D is unclear. CDR3 length equals 15 residues. Germline loops: CDR1 SGHTA, CDR2 FQGNSA. Trimming took 2 bases from V and 0 from J, leaving 7 bases between them. CDR3 sequence: CASSLRPATNEKLFF. Written as DNA, the CDR3 is TGTGCCAGCAGCTTACGGCCTGCAACTAATGAAAAACTGTTTTTT.

The sample holds one count of this clonotype. In nucleotides, the CDR3 is TGCAGCGGAGGTTGGAGCTTCGGGGAGCTGTTTTTT. Translation gives CSGGWSFGELFF. The V gene is TRBV29-1, the J gene TRBJ2-2; D unclear. The CDR3 is 12 amino acids. The germline V gene encodes CDR1 SQVTM and CDR2 ANQGSEA. Trimming left V 7 bases short and J 7 bases short, with 13 bases between.

In this sample, this clonotype turned up a few times. The V call is TRBV14, the J call TRBJ1-1, with 9 bases identical to TRBD1. The CDR3 contains 15 residues. Trimming took 6 bases from V and 8 from J; bases not matched to a gene: 13. The germline gives CDR1 SGHDN, CDR2 FVKESK. Here the CDR3 reads CASRLLGDRGFEAFF. CDR3 DNA: TGTGCCAGCAGACTCCTAGGAGACAGGGGGTTCGAAGCTTTCTTT.

This chain uses TRBV6-2 or TRBV6-3 with TRBJ2-7, with D perhaps TRBD2 (5 bases). This CDR3 region has 15 residues. The V and J ends lost 7 bases and 2 bases respectively, with 18 bases between them. CDR1 is MNHEY and CDR2 is SVGEGT in the germline V gene. The CDR3 protein is CASTSRGWPTYEQYV. The CDR3 DNA sequence: TGTGCCAGCACCTCCAGAGGGTGGCCAACCTACGAGCAGTACGTC.

This clonotype occurred a few times. The chain recombines TRBV20-1 with TRBJ2-2; 9 nucleotides line up with TRBD1. This CDR3 comprises 15 residues. Germline trimming cut 0 bases from V and 6 bases from J; bases unmatched to any gene: 5. Germline lookup yields CDR1 DFQATT and CDR2 SNEGSKA (reference sequence). CDR3 sequence (DNA): TGCAGTGCTAGAGATCACAGGGGGCTGTCCGGGGAGCTGTTTTTT. Its protein product is CSARDHRGLSGELFF.